This T cell receptor beta chain was captured in a study of response to subunit inactivated influenza vaccine. The length of the CDR3 is 13 residues. Trimming took 4 bases from V and 6 from J; bases not matched to a gene: 3. Germline CDR1 KGHSH, CDR2 LQKENI. Details on this clonotype: The antigen remains undetermined.

MiXCR, applied by TCRdb to the RT-PCR reads, yields one record per CDR3 protein. The sample includes hundreds of thousands of distinct CDR3 sequences, around 20% of them seen just once. Study-wide results and caveats: It was suggested by the authors that few new T cells are recruited by each seasonal influenza vaccination.

The chain carries TRBV18 and TRBJ1-2; 9 positions match TRBD1. The source of this sequence is a man between 50 and 75 years old who received an inactivated influenza vaccine. Here the sequenced sample was PBMCs from blood, taken roughly 20 months after vaccination. The CDR3 DNA is TGTGCCAGCTCACTCGACAGGGGGAATGGCTACACCTTC. It translates to CASSLDRGNGYTF.